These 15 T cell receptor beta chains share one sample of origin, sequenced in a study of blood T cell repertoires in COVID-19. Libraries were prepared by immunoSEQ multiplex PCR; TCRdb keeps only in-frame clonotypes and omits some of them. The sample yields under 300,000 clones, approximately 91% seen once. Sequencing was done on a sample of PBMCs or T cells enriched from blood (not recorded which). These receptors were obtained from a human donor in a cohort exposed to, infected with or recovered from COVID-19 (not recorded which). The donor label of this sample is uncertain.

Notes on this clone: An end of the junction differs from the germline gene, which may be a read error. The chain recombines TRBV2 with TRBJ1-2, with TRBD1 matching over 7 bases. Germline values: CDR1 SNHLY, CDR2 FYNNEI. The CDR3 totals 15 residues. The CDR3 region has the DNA TGTGCCAGCAGAGAAGGGACAGCTTTAAACTATGGCTACACCTTC. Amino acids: CASREGTALNYGYTF.

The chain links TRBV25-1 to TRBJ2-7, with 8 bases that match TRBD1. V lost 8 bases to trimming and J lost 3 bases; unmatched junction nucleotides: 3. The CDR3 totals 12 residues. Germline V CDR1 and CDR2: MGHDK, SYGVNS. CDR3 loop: CASSGTGYEQYF. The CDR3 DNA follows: TGTGCCAGCTCCGGGACAGGCTACGAGCAGTACTTC.

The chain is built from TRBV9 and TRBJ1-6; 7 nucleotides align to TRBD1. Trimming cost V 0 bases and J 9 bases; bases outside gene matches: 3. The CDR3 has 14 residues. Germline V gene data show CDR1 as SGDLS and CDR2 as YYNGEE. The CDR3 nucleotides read TGTGCCAGCAGCGTAGGACAGGGAGGTTCACCCCTCCACTTT. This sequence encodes CASSVGQGGSPLHF.

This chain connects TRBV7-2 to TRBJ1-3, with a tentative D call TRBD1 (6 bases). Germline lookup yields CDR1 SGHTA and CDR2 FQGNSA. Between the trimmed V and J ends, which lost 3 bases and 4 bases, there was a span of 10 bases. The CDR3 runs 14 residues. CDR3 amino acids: CASSLPGAGNTIYF. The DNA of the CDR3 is TGTGCCAGCAGCTTGCCAGGGGCGGGAAACACCATATATTTT.

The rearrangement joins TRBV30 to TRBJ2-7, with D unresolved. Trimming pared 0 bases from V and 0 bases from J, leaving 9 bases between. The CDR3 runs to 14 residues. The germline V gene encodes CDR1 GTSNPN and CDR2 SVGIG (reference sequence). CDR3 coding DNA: TGTGCCTGGAGTGTACTGGGCAGCTCCTACGAGCAGTACTTC. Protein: CAWSVLGSSYEQYF.

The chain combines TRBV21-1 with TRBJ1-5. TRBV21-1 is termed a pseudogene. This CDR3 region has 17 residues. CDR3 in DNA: TGTGCCAGCAGCAAAAAGGAGACGGGACTTAGCAATCAGCCCCAGCATTTT. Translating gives CASSKKETGLSNQPQHF.

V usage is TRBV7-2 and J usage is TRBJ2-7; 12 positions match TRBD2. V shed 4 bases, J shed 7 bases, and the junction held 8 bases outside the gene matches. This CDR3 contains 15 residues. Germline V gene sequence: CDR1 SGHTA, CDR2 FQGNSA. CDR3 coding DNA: TGTGCCAGCAGCTCGCTAGCGGGGGGGCGTGAAGAGCAGTACTTC. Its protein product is CASSSLAGGREEQYF.

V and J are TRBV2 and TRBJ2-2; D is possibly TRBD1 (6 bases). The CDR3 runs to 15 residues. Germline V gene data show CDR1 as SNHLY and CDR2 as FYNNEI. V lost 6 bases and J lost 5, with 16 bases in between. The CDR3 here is CASSPDRPGTGELFF. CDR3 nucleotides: TGTGCCAGCAGCCCTGACAGGCCAGGGACCGGGGAGCTGTTTTTT. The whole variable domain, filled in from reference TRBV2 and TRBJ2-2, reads EPEVTQTPSHQVTQMGQEVILRCVPISNHLYFYWYRQILGQKVEFLVSFYNNEISEKSEIFDDQFSVERPDGSNFTLKIRSTKLEDSAMYFCASSPDRPGTGELFFGEGSRLTVL.

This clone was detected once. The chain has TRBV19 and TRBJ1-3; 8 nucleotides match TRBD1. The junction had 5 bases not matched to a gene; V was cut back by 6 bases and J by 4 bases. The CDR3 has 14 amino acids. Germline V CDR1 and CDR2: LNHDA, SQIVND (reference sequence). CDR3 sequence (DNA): TGTGCCAGTAGATTGGACAGGGAGGGAAACACCATATATTTT. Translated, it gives CASRLDREGNTIYF. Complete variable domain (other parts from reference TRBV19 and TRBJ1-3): DGGITQSPKYLFRKEGQNVTLSCEQNLNHDAMYWYRQDPGQGLRLIYYSQIVNDFQKGDIAEGYSVSREKKESFPLTVTSAQKNPTAFYLCASRLDREGNTIYFGEGSWLTVV.

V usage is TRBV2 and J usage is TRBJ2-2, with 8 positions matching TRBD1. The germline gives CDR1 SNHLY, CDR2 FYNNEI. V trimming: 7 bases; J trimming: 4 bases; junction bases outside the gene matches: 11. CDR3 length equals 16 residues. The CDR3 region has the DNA TGTGCCAGCAACCCCGGGACAGGCCGGACCACCGGGGAGCTGTTTTTT. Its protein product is CASNPGTGRTTGELFF.

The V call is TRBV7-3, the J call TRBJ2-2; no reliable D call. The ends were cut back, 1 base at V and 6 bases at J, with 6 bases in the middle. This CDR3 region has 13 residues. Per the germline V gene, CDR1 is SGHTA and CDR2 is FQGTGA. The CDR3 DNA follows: TGTGCCAGCAGCTTAAGTGTATCCGGGGAGCTGTTTTTT. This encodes CASSLSVSGELFF. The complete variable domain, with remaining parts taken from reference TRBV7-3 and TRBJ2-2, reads GAGVSQTPSNKVTEKGKYVELRCDPISGHTALYWYRQSLGQGPEFLIYFQGTGAADDSGLPNDRFFAVRPEGSVSTLKIQRTERGDSAVYLCASSLSVSGELFFGEGSRLTVL.

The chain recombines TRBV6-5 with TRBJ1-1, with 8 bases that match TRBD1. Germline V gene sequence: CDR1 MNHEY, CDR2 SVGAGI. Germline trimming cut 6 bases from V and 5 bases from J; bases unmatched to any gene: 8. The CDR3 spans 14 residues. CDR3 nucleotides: TGTGCCAGCAGCGGAGGACAGGGTGGGACTGAAGCTTTCTTT. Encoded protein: CASSGGQGGTEAFF.

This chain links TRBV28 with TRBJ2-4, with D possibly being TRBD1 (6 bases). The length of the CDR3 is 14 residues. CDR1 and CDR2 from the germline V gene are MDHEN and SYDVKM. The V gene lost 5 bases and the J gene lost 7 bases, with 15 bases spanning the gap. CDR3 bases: TGTGCCAGCAGTCTCCAGGGGCATGGGAACATTCAGTACTTC. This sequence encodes CASSLQGHGNIQYF. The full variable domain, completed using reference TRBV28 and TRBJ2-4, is DVKVTQSSRYLVKRTGEKVFLECVQDMDHENMFWYRQDPGLGLRLIYFSYDVKMKEKGDIPEGYSVSREKKERFSLILESASTNQTSMYLCASSLQGHGNIQYFGAGTRLSVL.

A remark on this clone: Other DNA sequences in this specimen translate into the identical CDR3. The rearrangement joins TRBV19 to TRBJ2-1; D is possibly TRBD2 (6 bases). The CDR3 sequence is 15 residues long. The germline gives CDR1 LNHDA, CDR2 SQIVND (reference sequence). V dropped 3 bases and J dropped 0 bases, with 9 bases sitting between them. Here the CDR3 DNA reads TGTGCCAGTAGTATTGCGGGGAGCTCCTACAATGAGCAGTTCTTC. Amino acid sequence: CASSIAGSSYNEQFF.

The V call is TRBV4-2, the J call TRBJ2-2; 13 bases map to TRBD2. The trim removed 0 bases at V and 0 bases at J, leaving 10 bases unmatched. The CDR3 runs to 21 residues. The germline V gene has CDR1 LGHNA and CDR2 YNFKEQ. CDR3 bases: TGTGCCAGCAGCCAAGAAGAGGCGACTAGCGGGGGGATCGCGAACACCGGGGAGCTGTTTTTT. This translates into CASSQEEATSGGIANTGELFF.